The rows below give T cell receptor beta chains drawn from one sample of a study of T cells in Graves' hyperthyroidism and ophthalmopathy. In TCRdb, the multiplex PCR reads were re-called with MiXCR into one record per CDR3 protein. The profile shows hundreds of thousands of distinct CDR3 sequences, around 21% of them singletons. The sample comprised blood. The receptors derive from a man aged 25-40 years with Graves' ophthalmopathy. Each CDR3 is given with its conserved first and last residue. The D gene is left open where the match is weak.

d_call,j_call,v_call,cdr3_aa
-,TRBJ2-3,TRBV5-4,CASSFAPTDTQYF
-,TRBJ2-3,TRBV20-1,CSALDLSTDTQYF
-,TRBJ2-7,TRBV7-9,CASSFSGGTIQVEQYF
-,TRBJ2-2,TRBV7-2,CARGSGELFF
TRBD2,TRBJ2-3,TRBV3-1,CASSQLAGSTDTQYF
TRBD1,TRBJ2-3,TRBV30,CAWSDRGVTDTQYF
-,TRBJ2-5,TRBV18,CASSPFSNLLYQETQYF
-,TRBJ1-2,TRBV5-1,CASRGSAGASYGYTF
TRBD1,TRBJ1-6,TRBV6-2/TRBV6-3,CASSYFYRDRNSPLHF
-,TRBJ2-7,TRBV5-8,CASSFRDNAHEQYF
TRBD1,TRBJ2-5,TRBV24-1,CATSDSTGQTWETQYF
TRBD1,TRBJ1-5,TRBV28,CASSLRPGQVTYSNQPQHF
TRBD1,TRBJ2-2,TRBV7-9,CASSMMDRGTGELFF
-,TRBJ1-6,TRBV30,CAWTGAVNSPLHF
TRBD1,TRBJ2-2,TRBV28,CASRLSGTGNTGELFF
TRBD2,TRBJ2-1,TRBV20-1,CSARLAGVYNEQFF
-,TRBJ2-2,TRBV11-2,CASSPSRANTGELFF
TRBD2,TRBJ2-1,TRBV12-3/TRBV12-4,CASSGDRELAGGGVYNEQFF
TRBD1,TRBJ2-2,TRBV5-1,CASSFSGQGTGELFF
TRBD2,TRBJ2-1,TRBV20-1,CSAPGPSGIGPYNEQFF
TRBD2,TRBJ2-1,TRBV6-2/TRBV6-3,CASSSLLMTSSNEQFF
TRBD1,TRBJ2-5,TRBV5-6,CASSSYIGTGEETQYF
-,TRBJ2-7,TRBV6-4,CASSYSTDLYF
TRBD2,TRBJ2-7,TRBV3-1,CASSQGGLAASGQYF
TRBD2,TRBJ2-7,TRBV5-8,CASSTGGSGISYEQYF
TRBD2,TRBJ2-5,TRBV9,CASSPGLAGRQETQYF
TRBD2,TRBJ2-1,TRBV28,CASKLGGLNNEQFF
-,TRBJ2-1,TRBV28,CASRFTGYNEQFF
TRBD1,TRBJ2-2,TRBV28,CASSLTGTGSVGELFF
-,TRBJ2-7,TRBV5-1,CASSSSGKEYEQYF
-,TRBJ2-5,TRBV4-2,CASSQDLFAGETQYF
TRBD2,TRBJ2-1,TRBV11-2,CASSALAGGLNEQFF
TRBD2,TRBJ2-1,TRBV19,CASSIGTTNNEQFF
-,TRBJ2-3,TRBV4-3,CAGSQMWKREVTDTQYF
-,TRBJ1-1,TRBV6-1,CASTERGPNTEAFF
-,TRBJ1-5,TRBV12-3/TRBV12-4,CASSRGNQPQHF
-,TRBJ2-2,TRBV4-1,CASGHPARSGELFF
TRBD1,TRBJ1-2,TRBV7-2,CASSLETGFYGYTF
TRBD2,TRBJ2-3,TRBV7-9,CASSPREGQGLEYTQYF
-,TRBJ2-7,TRBV6-1,CASNRVGGDEQYF
-,TRBJ1-2,TRBV27,CASSLTLDKSNYGYTF